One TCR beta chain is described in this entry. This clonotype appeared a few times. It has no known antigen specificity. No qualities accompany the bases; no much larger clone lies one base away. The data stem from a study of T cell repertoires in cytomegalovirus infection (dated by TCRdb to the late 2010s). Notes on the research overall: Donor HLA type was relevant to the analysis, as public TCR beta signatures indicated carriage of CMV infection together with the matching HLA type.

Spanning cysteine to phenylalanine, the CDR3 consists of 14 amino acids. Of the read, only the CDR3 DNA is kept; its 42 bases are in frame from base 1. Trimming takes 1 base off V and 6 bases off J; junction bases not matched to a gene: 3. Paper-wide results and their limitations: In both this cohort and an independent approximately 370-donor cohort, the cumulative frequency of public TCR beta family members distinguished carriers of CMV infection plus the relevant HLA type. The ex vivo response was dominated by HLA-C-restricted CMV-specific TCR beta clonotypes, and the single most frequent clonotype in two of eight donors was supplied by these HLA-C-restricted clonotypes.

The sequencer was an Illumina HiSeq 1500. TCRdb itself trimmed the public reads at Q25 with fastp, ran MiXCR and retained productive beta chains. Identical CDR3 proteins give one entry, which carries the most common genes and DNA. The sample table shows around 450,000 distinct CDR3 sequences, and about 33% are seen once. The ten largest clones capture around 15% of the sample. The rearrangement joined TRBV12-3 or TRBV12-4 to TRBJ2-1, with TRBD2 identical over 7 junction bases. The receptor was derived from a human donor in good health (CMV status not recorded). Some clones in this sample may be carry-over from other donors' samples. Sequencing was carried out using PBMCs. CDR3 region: CASSLGGTINEQFF. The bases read TGTGCCAGCAGTTTAGGGGGGACTATCAATGAGCAGTTCTTC.